A single sample is the source of the 9 T cell receptor beta chains below, sequenced in a study of T cell repertoires in cytomegalovirus infection. Via MiXCR, TCRdb re-called the reads, giving one row per CDR3 protein. This sample has around 740,000 distinct CDR3 sequences, with roughly a third found just once. Specimen: PBMCs. These receptors all come from a human donor in good health (CMV status not recorded). Some clones in this sample may be carry-over from other donors' samples.

This chain uses TRBV10-3 with TRBJ1-1; perhaps TRBD1 as D (5 bases). V was pared by 0 bases and J by 4 bases, with 12 bases between. The CDR3 is 15 residues long. The germline V gene has CDR1 ENHRY and CDR2 SYGVKD. CDR3 sequence: CAISESAGTSTEAFF. The CDR3 DNA follows: TGTGCCATCAGTGAGTCGGCAGGGACCAGCACTGAAGCTTTCTTT.

This clonotype appeared a few times. The chain carries TRBV9 and TRBJ2-7; D unclear. Germline V gene sequence: CDR1 SGDLS, CDR2 YYNGEE. The CDR3 loop spans 13 amino acids. V was trimmed by 2 bases and J by 2 bases, leaving 8 bases between them. CDR3 in DNA: TGTGCCAGCAGCGTGAACCCAGCCTACGAGCAGTACTTC. This codes for CASSVNPAYEQYF.

The chain uses TRBV19 and TRBJ1-5; 9 bases match TRBD1. There are 16 residues in the CDR3. With 6 bases clipped from V and 6 bases from J, the junction kept 12 bases outside the gene matches. Germline V lookup: CDR1 LNHDA, CDR2 SQIVND (reference sequence). The DNA for the CDR3 is TGTGCCAGTAGACCGGGGGGACAGGGCTCTGTTCAGCCCCAGCATTTT. Its protein is CASRPGGQGSVQPQHF.

This clonotype was recorded a few times. The chain carries TRBV19 and TRBJ1-1, with D tentatively TRBD1 (6 bases). V lost 3 bases and J lost 0, with 14 bases in between. This CDR3 contains 16 residues. The germline gives CDR1 LNHDA, CDR2 SQIVND (reference sequence). The CDR3 DNA sequence: TGTGCCAGTAGTATGGGGGGCGAAGGCCTGAACACTGAAGCTTTCTTT. Protein: CASSMGGEGLNTEAFF.

The chain recombines TRBV18 with TRBJ1-4; D perhaps matches TRBD1 (5 bases). Deletions cut 3 bases from V and 7 bases from J, with 9 bases between. Germline V CDR1 and CDR2: KGHSH, LQKENI. CDR3 size: 13 residues. The CDR3, as DNA: TGTGCCAGCTCACCCGACCAGGGTGAAAAACTGTTTTTT. Translation gives CASSPDQGEKLFF.

This clonotype has ten or more counts. The chain has TRBV12-3 or TRBV12-4 and TRBJ1-3; 8 bases align to TRBD1. V gave up 6 bases and J gave up 3 bases; unmatched junction bases: 4. The CDR3 length is 14 residues. The CDR3 protein is CASSRTGYGNTIYF. In nucleotides, the CDR3 is TGTGCCAGCAGCCGGACAGGGTATGGAAACACCATATATTTT.

This sequence joins TRBV2 and TRBJ2-7; D remains unclear. The V and J ends lost 6 bases and 2 bases respectively, with 8 bases between them. The CDR3 is 12 residues long. The germline gives CDR1 SNHLY, CDR2 FYNNEI. The CDR3 nucleotides are TGTGCCAGCAGGGGCATCGCCTACGAGCAGTACTTC. Translating gives CASRGIAYEQYF.

The rearrangement joins TRBV7-6 to TRBJ2-1, with D perhaps TRBD2 (5 bases). CDR1 SGHVS and CDR2 FNYEAQ come from the germline V gene. The CDR3 runs 15 residues. Trimming took off 5 bases at V and 0 bases at J, with 11 bases between the two ends. CDR3 coding DNA: TGTGCCAGCAGCCCGGGATTGGGCTCCTACAATGAGCAGTTCTTC. Protein: CASSPGLGSYNEQFF.

This clonotype was picked up a small number of times. The J gene is TRBJ1-2, the V gene TRBV19, with TRBD1 identical over 7 bases. Trimming cost V 8 bases and J 0 bases; bases outside gene matches: 9. The CDR3 runs to 15 residues. Per germline, CDR1 LNHDA and CDR2 SQIVND (reference sequence). The CDR3 nucleotides read TGTGCCAGTCGACTCCAGGGGACAGCTAACTATGGCTACACCTTC. Protein: CASRLQGTANYGYTF. The whole variable domain, filled in from reference TRBV19 and TRBJ1-2, reads DGGITQSPKYLFRKEGQNVTLSCEQNLNHDAMYWYRQDPGQGLRLIYYSQIVNDFQKGDIAEGYSVSREKKESFPLTVTSAQKNPTAFYLCASRLQGTANYGYTFGSGTRLTVV.